These 30 T cell receptor beta chains originate from one sample sequenced in a study of beta chain features in type 1 diabetes. General study points: Shortening of TCRB CDR3s, moderate but significant, appeared in all four CD4+ subsets of Type 1 diabetes patients.

Expressed TCRB transcripts were sequenced after all isolated RNA was converted to cDNA. Assay used: immunoSEQ multiplex PCR; TCRdb lists only in-frame clones, some missing. The sample carries about 120,000 clones, 15% to 20% recorded once. These receptors' antigens are unknown. The sample taken for sequencing was central memory CD4+ T cells from blood. These receptors originate from a man between 18 and 35 years old with type 1 diabetes.

This chain uses TRBV7-2 with TRBJ1-5; the D is unclear. The germline CDR1 and CDR2 sequences are SGHTA and FQGNSA. Trimming took off 1 base at V and 6 bases at J, with 7 bases between the two ends. The CDR3 contains 13 residues. The CDR3 sequence is CASSLEGSQPQHF. In DNA form, the CDR3 reads TGTGCCAGCAGCTTAGAGGGATCTCAGCCCCAGCATTTT.

This clone has more than one count but fewer than ten. The V and J genes are TRBV7-2 and TRBJ2-7, with D unclear. Germline assignment: CDR1 SGHTA and CDR2 FQGNSA. Trimming cost V 0 bases and J 4 bases, with 13 bases left between them. The CDR3 loop spans 15 amino acids. DNA of the CDR3: TGTGCCAGCAGCTTAGCCCGGGCCACGCTTTACGAGCAGTACTTC. Translated, it gives CASSLARATLYEQYF.

This sequence joins TRBV1 and TRBJ2-3; the D call TRBD2 from the table was never checked on the DNA. TRBV1 is classified as a pseudogene. The CDR3 is 18 residues long. CDR3 residues: CTSSHSEGFTANTDTQYF. CDR3 in DNA: TGCACCAGCAGCCACTCGGAGGGGTTCACGGCTAACACAGATACGCAGTATTTT.

The sample holds many counts of this clone. The chain joins TRBV5-1 to TRBJ2-1; D is perhaps TRBD1 or TRBD2 (5 bases each). Trimming took 4 bases from V and 7 from J, leaving 15 bases between them. CDR3 length: 14 residues. CDR1 and CDR2 from the germline V gene are SGHRS and YFSETQ. The chain's CDR3 is CASSRGTLQNEQFF. DNA of the CDR3: TGCGCCAGCAGCCGAGGGACCCTCCAAAATGAGCAGTTCTTC.

This sequence joins TRBV6-5 and TRBJ2-3, with a tentative D call TRBD2 (5 bases). V was pared by 7 bases and J by 5 bases, with 10 bases between. The CDR3 runs to 12 residues. Germline CDR1 MNHEY, CDR2 SVGAGI. The DNA for the CDR3 is TGTGCCAGCAACGGGGTTCTAGATACGCAGTATTTT. Encoded protein: CASNGVLDTQYF.

This clone was seen more than once but under ten times. The V call is TRBV6-5, the J call TRBJ2-7; 11 positions match TRBD1. The germline V gene encodes CDR1 MNHEY and CDR2 SVGAGI. J gave up 3 bases and V 4 bases, and 5 bases lay outside the gene matches. CDR3 length: 15 residues. The CDR3 DNA reads TGTGCCAGCAGTTCCCCGGACAGGGGGCTCTACGAGCAGTACTTC. Its protein is CASSSPDRGLYEQYF.

This clone was detected ten times or more. V is TRBV7-2 and J is TRBJ2-5; 7 nucleotides align to TRBD1. This CDR3 spans 15 amino acids. Losses at the gene ends were 9 bases for V and 5 bases for J; bases not matched to a gene: 15. CDR1 SGHTA and CDR2 FQGNSA come from the germline V gene. Written as DNA, the CDR3 is TGTGCCAGTCTAAAGAGAGTCGGACAGGAGGAGACCCAGTACTTC. Translation gives CASLKRVGQEETQYF.

About this clone: An end of the junction does not agree with germline; a read error may underlie this. In the same sample, other DNA sequences code for this CDR3. The gene calls are TRBV29-1 and TRBJ1-1; D possibly corresponds to TRBD1 (5 bases). The V gene's germline CDR1 is SQVTM and CDR2 ANQGSEA. The CDR3 spans 13 residues. The CDR3 protein is CSVETGAGTEAFF. The CDR3 DNA reads TGCAGTGTTGAAACCGGGGCGGGCACTGAAGCTTTCTTT. The entire variable domain, with the rest obtained from reference TRBV29-1 and TRBJ1-1, is as follows: SAVISQKPSRDICQRGTSLTIQCQVDSQVTMMFWYRQQPGQSLTLIATANQGSEATYESGFVIDKFPISRPNLTFSTLTVSNMSPEDSSIYLCSVETGAGTEAFFGQGTRLTVV.

This clone was seen just once. The V gene is TRBV29-1, the J gene TRBJ1-5; D not resolved. Per the germline V gene, CDR1 is SQVTM and CDR2 is ANQGSEA. The CDR3 runs to 14 residues. The ends were cut back, 4 bases at V and 2 bases at J, with 12 bases in the middle. In DNA, the CDR3 is TGCAGCGTTGTCGCAGCGTTGGGCAATCAGCCCCAGCATTTT. This translates into CSVVAALGNQPQHF.

This clone was found a few times. The chain combines TRBV5-1 with TRBJ2-7; D perhaps matches TRBD1 (5 bases). CDR1 is SGHRS, CDR2 YFSETQ, per germline. The CDR3 covers 12 residues. V dropped 4 bases and J dropped 6 bases, with 11 bases sitting between them. The CDR3 DNA follows: TGCGCCAGCAGCATAGAAGGGGTCGAGCAGTACTTC. As protein: CASSIEGVEQYF.

J is TRBJ2-6 and V is TRBV5-1; D tentatively reads TRBD1 or TRBD2 (5 bases each). Deletions cut 4 bases from V and 3 bases from J, with 14 bases between. CDR3 length: 16 amino acids. The germline V gene encodes CDR1 SGHRS and CDR2 YFSETQ. CDR3 sequence: CASSPGQALGANVLTF. CDR3 bases: TGCGCCAGCAGCCCGGGGCAGGCGCTTGGGGCCAACGTCCTGACTTTC.

This clone showed up just a few times. Different DNA sequences within this sample yield the same CDR3. This sequence joins TRBV30 and TRBJ1-2; 8 bases line up with TRBD1. V shed 0 bases, J shed 4 bases, and the junction held 1 base outside the gene matches. Germline-derived CDR1 and CDR2 are GTSNPN and SVGIG (reference sequence). The CDR3 is 13 residues long. The chain's CDR3 is CAWSVQGGYGYTF. The CDR3 nucleotides read TGTGCCTGGAGTGTACAGGGGGGCTATGGCTACACCTTC.

The chain recombines TRBV28 with TRBJ2-1; D gene ambiguous. CDR1 and CDR2 (germline): MDHEN, SYDVKM. V lost 8 bases and J lost 9, with 17 bases in between. The CDR3 consists of 13 residues. DNA for the CDR3: TGTGCCAGCGTGGCCTCCTCGGCCAGTGAGCAGTTCTTC. Translation gives CASVASSASEQFF. Supplemented by reference TRBV28 and TRBJ2-1, the full variable domain reads DVKVTQSSRYLVKRTGEKVFLECVQDMDHENMFWYRQDPGLGLRLIYFSYDVKMKEKGDIPEGYSVSREKKERFSLILESASTNQTSMYLCASVASSASEQFFGPGTRLTVL.

The chain links TRBV5-1 to TRBJ2-7, with TRBD1 matching 7 bases. Losses at the gene ends were 4 bases for V and 3 bases for J; bases not matched to a gene: 13. The length of the CDR3 is 16 residues. Germline-derived CDR1 and CDR2 are SGHRS and YFSETQ. The CDR3 is CASSPRPGGGIYEQYF. In nucleotides, the CDR3 is TGCGCCAGCAGCCCCCGCCCAGGGGGTGGCATCTACGAGCAGTACTTC.

The J gene is TRBJ2-7, the V gene TRBV5-1; either TRBD1 or TRBD2 may supply D (5 bases each). The CDR3 contains 15 residues. Trimming shortened V by 0 bases and J by 0 bases, and 10 bases separated the two germline ends. Germline V gives CDR1 SGHRS, CDR2 YFSETQ. The CDR3: CASSLAGRSSYEQYF. The CDR3 bases are TGCGCCAGCAGCTTGGCGGGACGGAGCTCCTACGAGCAGTACTTC.

This clone was recorded a few times. V gene TRBV6-5 combines with J gene TRBJ1-1, with D possibly matching TRBD1 (5 bases). This CDR3 is 14 amino acids long. V was pared by 5 bases and J by 4 bases, with 14 bases between. Germline V gene lookup returns CDR1 MNHEY and CDR2 SVGAGI. The DNA for the CDR3 is TGTGCCAGCAGTGAAAGCGGGAGGGGCACTGAAGCTTTCTTT. This translates into CASSESGRGTEAFF.

The table lists this clone with a few counts. V and J are TRBV2 and TRBJ2-5, with TRBD2 identical over 7 bases. V shed 5 bases, J shed 5 bases, and the junction held 2 bases outside the gene matches. This CDR3 is built from 12 residues. Germline V gene data show CDR1 as SNHLY and CDR2 as FYNNEI. The CDR3: CASSPGGETQYF. The DNA for the CDR3 is TGTGCCAGCAGTCCCGGGGGGGAGACCCAGTACTTC.

This chain joins TRBV5-1 and TRBJ1-5; no firm D call. The germline gives CDR1 SGHRS, CDR2 YFSETQ. The CDR3 covers 14 residues. Trimming pared 6 bases from V and 9 bases from J, leaving 19 bases between. For the CDR3, the DNA is TGCGCCAGCAAACCTACAGCCGTCATTGGGCCCCAGCATTTT. It is translated as CASKPTAVIGPQHF. Combining the CDR3 with reference TRBV5-1 and TRBJ1-5 gives the whole variable domain KAGVTQTPRYLIKTRGQQVTLSCSPISGHRSVSWYQQTPGQGLQFLFEYFSETQRNKGNFPGRFSGRQFSNSRSEMNVSTLELGDSALYLCASKPTAVIGPQHFGDGTRLSIL.

This clone was counted a few times. J is TRBJ2-7 and V is TRBV6-6; maybe TRBD2 (7 bases). The CDR3 totals 15 residues. Between the trimmed V and J ends, which lost 3 bases and 5 bases, there was a span of 17 bases. Germline-derived CDR1 and CDR2 are MNHNY and SVGAGI (reference sequence). The CDR3: CASSYRQQGGDEQYF. In DNA form, the CDR3 reads TGTGCCAGCAGTTATCGCCAACAGGGAGGGGACGAGCAGTACTTC.

J is TRBJ1-2 and V is TRBV29-1; TRBD1 is a possible D gene (5 bases). The CDR3 has 14 amino acids. Germline loops: CDR1 SQVTM, CDR2 ANQGSEA. V shed 3 bases and J shed 1 base, with 12 bases lying between them. In nucleotides, the CDR3 is TGCAGCGTTGAGGGGCAGAACAATAACTATGGCTACACCTTC. Encoded protein: CSVEGQNNNYGYTF.

The chain carries TRBV11-3 and TRBJ2-3; TRBD2 might be the D (5 bases). Germline CDR1 and CDR2: SGHNT and YENEEA. V was clipped by 4 bases and J by 1 base, with 18 bases between them. CDR3 size: 17 residues. The CDR3 sequence: CASSSWGSAEGTDTQYF. CDR3 DNA sequence: TGTGCCAGCAGCTCCTGGGGTAGCGCAGAGGGCACAGATACGCAGTATTTT.

The rearrangement joins TRBV29-1 to TRBJ1-2; weak D call: TRBD1 (6 bases). Per germline, CDR1 SQVTM and CDR2 ANQGSEA. The CDR3 length is 14 residues. The germline V and J ends were trimmed by 3 bases and 5 bases, with 16 bases remaining between them. Here the CDR3 DNA reads TGCAGCGTTGAGGGGAGGGGACAATCGTATGGCTACACCTTC. Protein: CSVEGRGQSYGYTF. The full variable domain, rest sourced from reference TRBV29-1 and TRBJ1-2, is SAVISQKPSRDICQRGTSLTIQCQVDSQVTMMFWYRQQPGQSLTLIATANQGSEATYESGFVIDKFPISRPNLTFSTLTVSNMSPEDSSIYLCSVEGRGQSYGYTFGSGTRLTVV.

The genes are TRBV28 and TRBJ1-2; D not resolved. Germline CDR1 MDHEN, CDR2 SYDVKM. CDR3 length equals 13 residues. Trimming shortened V by 4 bases and J by 5 bases, and 11 bases separated the two germline ends. The CDR3 here is CASSSPGQYGYTF. The CDR3 region has the DNA TGTGCCAGCAGTTCCCCGGGTCAGTATGGCTACACCTTC.

This clone was observed a few times. V gene TRBV6-1 combines with J gene TRBJ2-7, with D tentatively TRBD2 (6 bases). The CDR3 has 15 residues. V lost 6 bases and J lost 3, with 18 bases in between. Germline V CDR1 and CDR2: MNHNS, SASEGT. As DNA, the CDR3 is TGTGCCAGCAGCTTAACTCCGGGACTCTACTACGAGCAGTACTTC. It yields the protein CASSLTPGLYYEQYF.

The chain carries TRBV4-3 and TRBJ2-1; weak D call: TRBD2 (5 bases). Trimming shortened V by 1 base and J by 0 bases, and 13 bases separated the two germline ends. This CDR3 has 17 amino acids. Looked up from germline, CDR1 is LGHNA and CDR2 is YSLEER. CDR3 amino acids: CASSQGSIRDSYNEQFF. The CDR3 region has the DNA TGCGCCAGCAGCCAAGGATCTATCCGGGACTCCTACAATGAGCAGTTCTTC.

This clone was detected a few times. The rearrangement uses TRBV27 and TRBJ2-3, with 7 nucleotides matching TRBD1. CDR1 MNHEY and CDR2 SMNVEV come from the germline V gene (reference sequence). The CDR3 sequence is 17 residues long. V shed 4 bases, J shed 5 bases, and the junction held 15 bases outside the gene matches. The CDR3 spells CASSSSHRGPFQDTQYF. In DNA form, the CDR3 reads TGTGCCAGCAGTTCCAGTCACAGGGGTCCCTTCCAAGATACGCAGTATTTT.

The rearrangement uses TRBV2 and TRBJ2-1; TRBD2 matches at 13 bases. This CDR3 comprises 14 residues. The trim removed 10 bases at V and 4 bases at J, leaving 4 bases unmatched. From germline, CDR1 is SNHLY and CDR2 FYNNEI. The CDR3 is CATGLAGPYNEQFF. CDR3 coding DNA: TGTGCCACGGGACTAGCGGGGCCTTACAATGAGCAGTTCTTC.

The gene calls are TRBV9 and TRBJ2-3; TRBD2 agrees at 16 bases. CDR3 length: 18 residues. Germline V gene sequence: CDR1 SGDLS, CDR2 YYNGEE. V shed 4 bases, J shed 1 base, and the junction held 6 bases outside the gene matches. The CDR3 reads CASSPTGLAGGGTDTQYF. The CDR3 coding sequence is TGTGCCAGCAGCCCCACGGGACTAGCGGGGGGGGGCACAGATACGCAGTATTTT.

V and J are TRBV10-3 and TRBJ2-1, with 11 bases aligning to TRBD2. This CDR3 has 17 amino acids. Germline values: CDR1 ENHRY, CDR2 SYGVKD. Germline trimming cut 2 bases from V and 5 bases from J; bases unmatched to any gene: 8. The DNA of the CDR3 is TGTGCCATCAGTGAGCCCGTGGGTAGCGGGGGGGACAATGAGCAGTTCTTC. Protein sequence: CAISEPVGSGGDNEQFF.

Concerning this clone: An end of the junction differs from the germline gene, which may be a read error. The CDR3 is CASSLVTGRSGELFF. Written as DNA, the CDR3 is TGTGCTAGCAGCTTAGTGACAGGGCGATCCGGGGAGCTGTTTTTT. This chain connects TRBV7-7 to TRBJ2-2; TRBD1 matches 7 bases. Per germline, CDR1 SSHAT and CDR2 FNYEAQ (reference sequence). CDR3 length equals 15 residues.